These T cell receptor beta chains were read from a single sample in a study of T cell repertoires in cytomegalovirus infection. TCRdb reprocessed the reads via MiXCR and lists one record per CDR3 protein. The sample comprises 150,000 to 200,000 distinct CDR3 sequences, around an eighth of which are singletons, and roughly 27% rests with the top ten. Specimen: PBMCs. The source is a human donor in good health (CMV status not recorded). Some clones in this sample may be carry-over from other donors' samples. Each CDR3 is given with its conserved first and last residue. D genes are given only for firm matches. Clone size, where shown, is once, few, many, or a class for clones that have expanded.

. | . | TRBJ2-5 | TRBV28 | TGTGCCAGCAGTCCCCTCCACCCCGAAGAGACCCAGTACTTC | CASSPLHPEETQYF
. | . | TRBJ2-1 | TRBV7-2 | TGTGCCGGCAGCTTCCAGCGGGCTGGGAATGAGCAGTTCTTC | CAGSFQRAGNEQFF
. | . | TRBJ2-1 | TRBV29-1 | TGCATCGCTGGGGGCGGGAGCGAGTCTTACAATGAGCAGTTATTC | CIAGGGSESYNEQLF
many | . | TRBJ1-6 | TRBV7-2 | TGTGCCAGCAGCCACAGCCTGGACCCATGGTATAATTCACCCCTCCACTTT | CASSHSLDPWYNSPLHF
many | . | TRBJ1-6 | TRBV7-2 | TGTGCCAGCAGGGGGGGTCCGAGCTCCTATAATTCACCCCTCCACTTT | CASRGGPSSYNSPLHF
. | . | TRBJ1-3 | TRBV7-6 | TGTGCCAGCCTGAGGGCCGGGGGAAACACCATATATTTT | CASLRAGGNTIYF
. | TRBD1 | TRBJ2-7 | TRBV2 | TGTGCCAGCAGTTTCAACCGGGACAGGCCTCAATACGAGCAGTACTTC | CASSFNRDRPQYEQYF
many | . | TRBJ1-5 | TRBV28 | TGTGCCAGCAGTCCCCCCCCCAGGGTGAGGAGCAATCAGCCCCAGCATTTT | CASSPPPRVRSNQPQHF
. | TRBD1 | TRBJ1-5 | TRBV20-1 | TGCAGTGCTACCTTGGGGGCGACAGGGGGGAAGAGCAATCAGCCCCAGCATTTT | CSATLGATGGKSNQPQHF
many | TRBD1 | TRBJ2-3 | TRBV6-5 | TGTGCCAGCAGTTACAGCGGACAGGGGGCAGATACGCAGTATTTT | CASSYSGQGADTQYF
many | TRBD2 | TRBJ2-7 | TRBV5-1 | TGCGCCAGCAGCTACTCTAGCGGCTACGAGCAGTACTTC | CASSYSSGYEQYF
. | . | TRBJ2-3 | TRBV27 | TGTGCCAGTAGACGTAGCACAGATACGCAGTATTTT | CASRRSTDTQYF
. | . | TRBJ2-2 | TRBV6-6 | TGTGCCAGCAGTTCCTTAGGGGGGAAGAACACCGGGGAGCTGTTTTTT | CASSSLGGKNTGELFF
many | TRBD2 | TRBJ2-1 | TRBV12-3/TRBV12-4 | TGTGCCAGCACCGGCGGGGGGCCTAATGAGCAGTTCTTC | CASTGGGPNEQFF
. | . | TRBJ1-1 | TRBV6-2/TRBV6-3 | TGTGCCAGCAGAATTTTTAAGGGGTGGAACACTGAAGCTTTCTTT | CASRIFKGWNTEAFF
few | TRBD2 | TRBJ2-1 | TRBV28 | TGTGCCAGCAGTTCGACGGGACTAGCGGGAGAAGTGTACAATGAGCAGTTCTTC | CASSSTGLAGEVYNEQFF
few | . | TRBJ1-5 | TRBV12-3/TRBV12-4 | TGTGCCAGCAGTGGACAGATCGATCAGCCCCAGCATTTT | CASSGQIDQPQHF
. | . | TRBJ2-5 | TRBV6-6 | TGTGCCAGCAGTTACTCGATCAGAGATCAAGAGACCCAGTACTTC | CASSYSIRDQETQYF
many | TRBD2 | TRBJ2-7 | TRBV28 | TGTGCCAGCAGTCCACTTAGGCGGCTAGCGGATTACGAGCAGTACTTC | CASSPLRRLADYEQYF
few | . | TRBJ1-4 | TRBV19 | TGTGCCAGTACCACCGGGACGGATGAAAAACTGTTTTTT | CASTTGTDEKLFF
. | . | TRBJ2-2 | TRBV3-1 | TGTGCCAGCAGCCAAGGCTGGGGCAGGCAGCTGTTTTTT | CASSQGWGRQLFF
few | . | TRBJ2-1 | TRBV3-1 | TGTGCCAGCAGCCAAGGAAGGACAGGCAAGACTAGGGGTGAGCAGTTCTTC | CASSQGRTGKTRGEQFF
. | TRBD1 | TRBJ1-4 | TRBV15 | TGTGCCACCAGCAGGGCCCGGGACAGGGTTGAAAAACTGTTTTTT | CATSRARDRVEKLFF
many | . | TRBJ1-1 | TRBV28 | TGTGCCAGCCGCTTGCCCGGGATACCAAACACTGAAGCTTTCTTT | CASRLPGIPNTEAFF
. | . | TRBJ1-2 | TRBV11-2 | TGTGCCAGCAGCTTAGATGTGAGAAACTATGGCTACACCTTC | CASSLDVRNYGYTF
many | . | TRBJ2-5 | TRBV7-9 | TGTGCCAGCAGCTTAGAACAGGGCCTAACTCAAGAGACCCAGTACTTC | CASSLEQGLTQETQYF
many | TRBD2 | TRBJ2-1 | TRBV7-3 | TGTGCCAGCAGCCCTAGCGGGAGCTCCTACAATGAGCAGTTCTTC | CASSPSGSSYNEQFF
many | . | TRBJ1-2 | TRBV7-8 | TGTGCCAGCAGCTTAAGGGCCGGGCTGGGCTACACCTTC | CASSLRAGLGYTF
many | . | TRBJ2-5 | TRBV5-6 | TGTGCCAGCAGCCGTGGGGTAGCGGAAAGGGGAGAGACCCAGTACTTC | CASSRGVAERGETQYF
. | . | TRBJ2-5 | TRBV28 | TGTGCCAGCAGTCCTCGGACGAGCGAAGAGACCCAGTACTTC | CASSPRTSEETQYF
few | . | TRBJ1-5 | TRBV2 | TGTGCCAGCGCGGGATCCGATCAGCCCCAGCATTTT | CASAGSDQPQHF
many | TRBD1 | TRBJ2-7 | TRBV7-2 | TGTGCCAGCAGCCCAGGGGGCGCTCCCTACGAGCAGTACTTC | CASSPGGAPYEQYF
. | . | TRBJ1-4 | TRBV28 | TGTGCCAGCAGTTTATATGGGGGCGGTGAAAAACTGTTTTTT | CASSLYGGGEKLFF
. | TRBD1 | TRBJ1-2 | TRBV10-2 | TGCGCCAGCAGTGTTTATCAGGGGGAGTACTATGGCTACACCTTC | CASSVYQGEYYGYTF
. | TRBD2 | TRBJ2-2 | TRBV29-1 | TGCAGCGTTGGCTCGGGACTAGCGGGAGGAGGCACCGGGGAGCTGTTTTTT | CSVGSGLAGGGTGELFF